The next 6 T cell receptor beta chains were all read from a single sample in a study of human T cells and chemical hapten exposure. Time point denoted: pre-sensitization, week 0. Treatment noted: therapeutic diphenylcyclopropenone sensitization with weekly scalp DPC. Via MiXCR, TCRdb re-called the RACE reads, giving one row per CDR3 protein. The table lists about 270,000 distinct CDR3 sequences, approximately 8% of them singletons. This specimen consisted of whole blood, obtained in connection with sensitization to the hapten diphenylcyclopropenone (DPC). These receptors all come from a man aged 18 to 29 with alopecia areata. Some clones in this sample may be carry-over from other donors' samples.

This clonotype has a count of ten or more. The gene calls are TRBV5-1 and TRBJ2-2; no clear D gene. The V gene lost 2 bases and the J gene lost 0 bases, with 8 bases spanning the gap. CDR1 and CDR2 from the germline V gene are SGHRS and YFSETQ. The CDR3 contains 15 residues. In DNA, the CDR3 is TGCGCCAGCAGCTTCGCAGCCGCGAACACCGGGGAGCTGTTTTTT. This codes for CASSFAAANTGELFF.

The chain carries TRBV4-3 and TRBJ1-1; a weak D match, TRBD1 (5 bases). The CDR3 runs 18 residues. Trimming stripped 0 bases from V and 1 base from J, with 18 bases between. CDR1 and CDR2 (germline): LGHNA, YSLEER. The chain's CDR3 is CASSQDHARAMGNTEAFF. CDR3 in DNA: TGCGCCAGCAGCCAAGATCACGCCAGGGCGATGGGGAACACTGAAGCTTTCTTT.

At least ten counts were recorded for this clonotype. The chain employs TRBV25-1 and TRBJ1-4, with 8 bases identical to TRBD1. V lost 4 bases and J lost 8; bases outside the gene matches: 6. The CDR3 spans 14 residues. CDR1 and CDR2 from the germline V gene are MGHDK and SYGVNS. The CDR3 DNA reads as TGTGCCAGCAGTGGGACAGGGCTACCAGAAAAACTGTTTTTT. It is translated as CASSGTGLPEKLFF.

This clonotype was counted only a few times. This chain connects TRBV4-1 to TRBJ1-1; D remains ambiguous. The V end was cut by 3 bases, the J end by 7 bases, with 6 bases between. Germline V gives CDR1 MGHRA, CDR2 YSYEKL. The CDR3 totals 11 residues. In DNA form, the CDR3 reads TGCGCCAGCAGCCATGCTGGTGAAGCTTTCTTT. Translation: CASSHAGEAFF.

The chain's CDR3 is CASSLGQGAGNQPQHF. In nucleotides, the CDR3 is TGTGCCAGCAGCTTAGGACAGGGGGCTGGCAATCAGCCCCAGCATTTT. The rearrangement joins TRBV7-2 to TRBJ1-5, with TRBD1 matching 10 bases. The CDR3 has 16 amino acids. CDR1 is SGHTA and CDR2 is FQGNSA in the germline V gene. J gave up 2 bases and V 1 base, and 2 bases lay outside the gene matches.

This clonotype was seen more than once but under ten times. The gene calls are TRBV20-1 and TRBJ2-3; 11 bases are shared with TRBD1. With 6 bases clipped from V and 5 bases from J, the junction kept 7 bases outside the gene matches. Looked up from germline, CDR1 is DFQATT and CDR2 is SNEGSKA (reference sequence). This CDR3 has 14 amino acids. The DNA for the CDR3 is TGCAGTGCAAGGACAGGGGGCATTCAAGATACGCAGTATTTT. Translated: CSARTGGIQDTQYF.